The 16 T cell receptor beta chains in this list originate from one sample, sequenced in a study of OX40 agonist ivuxolimab in advanced cancers. Using immunoSEQ multiplex PCR, the repertoire was profiled, and TCRdb retains in-frame clones only, with some absent. The sample shows about 38,000 clones, around four fifths of them seen only once. The sequencing used CD4+ or CD8+ T cells sorted from blood, collected in a trial of the OX40 agonist ivuxolimab. These TCRs come from an adult with an advanced solid tumor such as melanoma, head and neck, liver or kidney cancer.

This clone was counted a single time. This CDR3 is CASSIGLGTDTQYF. For the CDR3, the DNA is TGTGCCAGTAGTATAGGACTGGGCACAGATACGCAGTATTTT. The rearrangement joins TRBV19 to TRBJ2-3; D is uncertain. From germline, CDR1 is LNHDA and CDR2 SQIVND (reference sequence). Trimming took 1 base from V and 1 from J, leaving 6 bases between them. CDR3 length equals 14 residues.

The chain is built from TRBV15 and TRBJ1-3; D gene uncertain. V dropped 0 bases and J dropped 0 bases, with 9 bases sitting between them. CDR3 length equals 16 residues. Germline values: CDR1 LNHNV, CDR2 YYDKDF (reference sequence). The CDR3 bases are TGTGCCACCAGCAGAGATTTTGGCTACTCTGGAAACACCATATATTTT. Translation gives CATSRDFGYSGNTIYF.

The gene calls are TRBV5-6 and TRBJ2-5; D may be TRBD1 or TRBD2 (6 bases each). Germline CDR1 and CDR2: SGHDT and YYEEEE. This CDR3 region has 15 residues. Trimming left V 0 bases short and J 1 base short, with 10 bases between. CDR3: CASSLAGATQETQYF. CDR3 nucleotides: TGTGCCAGCAGCTTGGCGGGGGCGACCCAAGAGACCCAGTACTTC.

The gene calls are TRBV29-1 and TRBJ1-1; no firm D call. Trimming shortened V by 0 bases and J by 6 bases, and 8 bases separated the two germline ends. The V gene's germline CDR1 is SQVTM and CDR2 ANQGSEA. The CDR3 spans 12 residues. CDR3 DNA: TGCAGCGTTGAAGATAGCGGGGCTGAAGCTTTCTTT. Its translation is CSVEDSGAEAFF.

This clone was seen only a few times. CDR3 DNA: TGTGCCAGCAGCGCGGGTCTGGGTCTGAACACTGAAGCTTTCTTT. This codes for CASSAGLGLNTEAFF. This rearrangement joins TRBV9 to TRBJ1-1; no clear D gene. Germline V gives CDR1 SGDLS, CDR2 YYNGEE. V dropped 3 bases and J dropped 0 bases, with 12 bases sitting between them. CDR3 length: 15 residues.

The V and J genes are TRBV9 and TRBJ2-3; 12 bases match TRBD2. Germline V gives CDR1 SGDLS, CDR2 YYNGEE. V lost 2 bases and J lost 5; bases outside the gene matches: 6. The CDR3 is 16 residues long. The CDR3 loop reads CASSVLAGGPVDTQYF. The CDR3, as DNA: TGTGCCAGCAGCGTCCTAGCGGGGGGGCCGGTAGATACGCAGTATTTT. Full variable domain (rest looked up from reference TRBV9 and TRBJ2-3): DSGVTQTPKHLITATGQRVTLRCSPRSGDLSVYWYQQSLDQGLQFLIQYYNGEERAKGNILERFSAQQFPDLHSELNLSSLELGDSALYFCASSVLAGGPVDTQYFGPGTRLTVL.

The chain recombines TRBV19 with TRBJ1-6; D call uncertain. Germline values: CDR1 LNHDA, CDR2 SQIVND (reference sequence). V was cut by 1 base and J by 7 bases, with 2 bases left in between. CDR3 length equals 12 residues. CDR3 loop: CASSIGNSPLHF. The DNA of the CDR3 is TGTGCCAGTAGTATAGGGAATTCACCCCTCCACTTT.

This sequence joins TRBV4-2 and TRBJ1-1; tentative D call: TRBD1 (5 bases). The germline V and J ends were trimmed by 0 bases and 4 bases, with 18 bases remaining between them. The CDR3 runs 17 residues. CDR1 is LGHNA and CDR2 is YNFKEQ in the germline V gene. The CDR3 nucleotides read TGTGCCAGCAGCCAAGAAAGGGGCAGGGAGGAGGGCACTGAAGCTTTCTTT. The encoded protein is CASSQERGREEGTEAFF.

V gene TRBV7-9 combines with J gene TRBJ2-7; D not resolved. CDR1 is SEHNR and CDR2 is FQNEAQ in the germline V gene (reference sequence). Trimming removed 5 bases from V and 0 bases from J, with 11 bases in between. The CDR3 is 14 amino acids. For the CDR3, the DNA is TGTGCCAGCAGCCGGGCCTTGAGCTCCTACGAGCAGTACTTC. It translates to CASSRALSSYEQYF.

The chain recombines TRBV2 with TRBJ1-1; possible D gene TRBD1, 6 bases. The germline V gene encodes CDR1 SNHLY and CDR2 FYNNEI. This CDR3 region has 14 residues. Trimming shortened V by 6 bases and J by 7 bases, and 18 bases separated the two germline ends. CDR3 bases: TGTGCCAGCAGCGAGGGACAAACAAGGGGTGAAGCTTTCTTT. Translated: CASSEGQTRGEAFF.

The V gene is TRBV30, the J gene TRBJ1-1; D gene uncertain. Trimming shortened V by 5 bases and J by 1 base, and 11 bases separated the two germline ends. CDR1 GTSNPN and CDR2 SVGIG come from the germline V gene (reference sequence). This CDR3 is 13 amino acids long. CDR3 coding DNA: TGTGCCTGGTTCAGGAATACGAACACTGAAGCTTTCTTT. Translating it yields CAWFRNTNTEAFF.

This clone was recorded many times. The V call is TRBV20-1, the J call TRBJ1-6, with no clear D. Between the trimmed V and J ends, which lost 3 bases and 9 bases, there was a span of 6 bases. From germline, CDR1 is DFQATT and CDR2 SNEGSKA (reference sequence). The CDR3 contains 11 residues. As DNA, the CDR3 is TGCAGTGCTAGTGTCGGTTCACCCCTCCACTTT. Encoded protein: CSASVGSPLHF.

This clone was found once. The V call is TRBV7-9, the J call TRBJ2-4; D is perhaps TRBD1 (5 bases). This CDR3 comprises 16 residues. The germline CDR1 and CDR2 sequences are SEHNR and FQNEAQ (reference sequence). With 5 bases removed from V and 7 bases from J, the gap between germline ends came to 21 bases. The CDR3, as DNA: TGTGCCAGCAGCCAACAATACGAGAATCAGGGTAACATTCAGTACTTC. Translating gives CASSQQYENQGNIQYF.

The chain couples TRBV6-4 to TRBJ1-1; 7 nucleotides line up with TRBD1. The CDR3 runs 15 residues. J was trimmed by 5 bases and V by 6 bases; bases with no gene match: 12. Germline loops: CDR1 MRHNA, CDR2 SNTAGT. CDR3 in DNA: TGTGCCAGCAGCAGATATCCGACAGGGAGGACTGAAGCTTTCTTT. It yields the protein CASSRYPTGRTEAFF.

The V call is TRBV6-5, the J call TRBJ2-5, with TRBD2 identical over 9 bases. CDR3 length: 16 residues. Germline lookup yields CDR1 MNHEY and CDR2 SVGAGI. The V and J ends lost 0 bases and 5 bases, in that order; junction bases with no gene match: 7. CDR3 sequence reads: CASSYSRAGGLETQYF. CDR3 DNA: TGTGCCAGCAGTTACTCGAGAGCGGGGGGCCTGGAGACCCAGTACTTC.

This chain links TRBV5-8 with TRBJ2-7; 9 bases line up with TRBD2. In germline, CDR1 is SGHTS, CDR2 YDEGEE. V dropped 0 bases and J dropped 0; count of bases not matched to a gene: 1. This CDR3 is built from 15 residues. The CDR3 is CASSLGREGSYEQYF. For the CDR3, the DNA is TGTGCCAGCAGCTTGGGGCGGGAGGGCTCCTACGAGCAGTACTTC. The whole variable domain, filled in from reference TRBV5-8 and TRBJ2-7, reads EAGVTQSPTHLIKTRGQQATLRCSPISGHTSVYWYQQALGLGLQFLLWYDEGEERNRGNFPPRFSGRQFPNYSSELNVNALELEDSALYLCASSLGREGSYEQYFGPGTRLTVT.